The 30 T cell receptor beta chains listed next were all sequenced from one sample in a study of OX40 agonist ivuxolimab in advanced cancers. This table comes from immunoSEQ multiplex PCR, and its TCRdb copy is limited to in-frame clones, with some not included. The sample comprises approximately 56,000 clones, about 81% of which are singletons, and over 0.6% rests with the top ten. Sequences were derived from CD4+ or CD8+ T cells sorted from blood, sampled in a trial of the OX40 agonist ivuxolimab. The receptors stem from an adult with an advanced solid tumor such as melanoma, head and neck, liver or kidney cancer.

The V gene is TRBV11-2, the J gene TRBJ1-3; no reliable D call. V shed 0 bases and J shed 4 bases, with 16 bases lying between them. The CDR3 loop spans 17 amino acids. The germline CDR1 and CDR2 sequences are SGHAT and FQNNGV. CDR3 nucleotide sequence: TGTGCCAGCAGCTTAGATCTTGGAGGACGGGGAGGAAACACCATATATTTT. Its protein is CASSLDLGGRGGNTIYF.

CDR3: CASSPPGANNSPLHF. The CDR3 bases are TGTGCCAGCAGCCCCCCGGGGGCCAATAATTCACCCCTCCACTTT. The chain couples TRBV5-4 to TRBJ1-6; tentative D call: TRBD1 (6 bases). The CDR3 has 15 amino acids. With 4 bases removed from V and 5 bases from J, the gap between germline ends came to 13 bases. CDR1 and CDR2 from the germline V gene are SGHNT and YYREEE (reference sequence). Full variable domain (outside the CDR3, taken from reference TRBV5-4 and TRBJ1-6): ETGVTQSPTHLIKTRGQQVTLRCSSQSGHNTVSWYQQALGQGPQFIFQYYREEENGRGNFPPRFSGLQFPNYSSELNVNALELDDSALYLCASSPPGANNSPLHFGNGTRLTVT.

CDR3 amino acids: CASRSGTGELFF. The CDR3 coding sequence is TGTGCCAGCAGAAGTGGCACCGGGGAGCTGTTTTTT. The chain joins TRBV6-5 to TRBJ2-2; D is unclear. Germline V gene lookup returns CDR1 MNHEY and CDR2 SVGAGI. V shed 6 bases and J shed 4 bases, with 6 bases lying between them. The CDR3 is 12 amino acids.

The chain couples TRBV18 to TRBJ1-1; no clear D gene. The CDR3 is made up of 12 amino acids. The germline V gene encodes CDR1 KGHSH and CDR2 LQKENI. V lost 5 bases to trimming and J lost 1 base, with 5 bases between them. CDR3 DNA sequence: TGTGCCAGCTCAAAGGCGAACACTGAAGCTTTCTTT. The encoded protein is CASSKANTEAFF.

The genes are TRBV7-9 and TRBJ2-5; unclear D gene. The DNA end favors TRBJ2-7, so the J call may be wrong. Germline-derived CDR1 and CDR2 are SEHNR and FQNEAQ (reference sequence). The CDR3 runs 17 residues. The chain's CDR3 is CASSPNSVGDGGYEQYF. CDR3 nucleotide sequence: TGTGCCAGCAGCCCAAACTCGGTAGGCGACGGTGGATACGAGCAGTACTTC.

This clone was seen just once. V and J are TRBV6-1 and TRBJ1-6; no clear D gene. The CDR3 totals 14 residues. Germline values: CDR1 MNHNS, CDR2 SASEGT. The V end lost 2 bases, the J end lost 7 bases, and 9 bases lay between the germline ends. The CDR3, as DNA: TGTGCCAGCAGTGAAAGGACGGAAAATTCACCCCTCCACTTT. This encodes CASSERTENSPLHF.

In DNA, the CDR3 is TGTGCCAGTAGTATAGATTTCGTCAGGGGATATGGCTACACCTTC. Its translation is CASSIDFVRGYGYTF. The V gene is TRBV19, the J gene TRBJ1-2, with TRBD1 as a possible D gene (6 bases). The CDR3 covers 15 residues. CDR1 LNHDA and CDR2 SQIVND come from the germline V gene (reference sequence). The V end lost 0 bases, the J end lost 5 bases, and 13 bases lay between the germline ends.

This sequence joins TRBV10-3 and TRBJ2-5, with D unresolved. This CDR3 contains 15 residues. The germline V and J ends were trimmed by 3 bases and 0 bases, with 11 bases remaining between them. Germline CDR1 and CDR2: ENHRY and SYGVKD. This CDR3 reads CAISDTVANQETQYF. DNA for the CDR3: TGTGCCATCAGTGACACGGTAGCCAACCAAGAGACCCAGTACTTC.

This chain's CDR3 is CASRTIQGTGELFF. The CDR3 DNA sequence: TGTGCCAGCAGGACTATACAGGGAACCGGGGAGCTGTTTTTT. The chain joins TRBV6-6 to TRBJ2-2; weak D call: TRBD1 (6 bases). CDR1 and CDR2 from the germline V gene are MNHNY and SVGAGI (reference sequence). V was trimmed by 6 bases and J by 5 bases, leaving 13 bases between them. The CDR3 is 14 residues long.

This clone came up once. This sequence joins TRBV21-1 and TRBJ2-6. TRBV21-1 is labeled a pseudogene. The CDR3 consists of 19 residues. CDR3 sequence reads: CASSKALWQGVTGANVLTF. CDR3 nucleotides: TGTGCCAGCAGCAAAGCGCTCTGGCAGGGAGTAACTGGGGCCAACGTCCTGACTTTC.

CDR3 nucleotides: TGTGCCAGCAGTGAGACTCGGGGGACCCTCCTACTCGATGAGCAGTTCTTC. Its protein product is CASSETRGTLLLDEQFF. This chain links TRBV2 with TRBJ2-1, with a possible D match to TRBD2 (6 bases). Per germline, CDR1 SNHLY and CDR2 FYNNEI. CDR3 size: 17 residues. V was clipped by 3 bases and J by 8 bases, with 23 bases between them.

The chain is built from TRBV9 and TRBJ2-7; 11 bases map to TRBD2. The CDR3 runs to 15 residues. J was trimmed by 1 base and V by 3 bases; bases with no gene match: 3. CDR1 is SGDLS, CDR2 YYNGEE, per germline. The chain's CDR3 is CASSAGTSGSYEQYF. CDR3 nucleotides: TGTGCCAGCAGCGCGGGGACTAGCGGTTCCTACGAGCAGTACTTC.

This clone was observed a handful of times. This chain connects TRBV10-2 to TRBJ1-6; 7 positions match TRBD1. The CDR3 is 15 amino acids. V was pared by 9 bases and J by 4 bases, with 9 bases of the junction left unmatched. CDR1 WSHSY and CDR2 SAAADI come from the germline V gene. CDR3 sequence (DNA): TGCGCCAGTCAAGACAGGGACGCATATAATTCACCCCTCCACTTT. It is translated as CASQDRDAYNSPLHF.

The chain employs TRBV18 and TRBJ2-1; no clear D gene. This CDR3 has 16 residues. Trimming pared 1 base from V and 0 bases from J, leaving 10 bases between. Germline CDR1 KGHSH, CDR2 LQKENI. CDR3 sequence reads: CASSPQGLNSYNEQFF. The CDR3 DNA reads TGTGCCAGCTCACCACAAGGGTTAAACTCCTACAATGAGCAGTTCTTC.

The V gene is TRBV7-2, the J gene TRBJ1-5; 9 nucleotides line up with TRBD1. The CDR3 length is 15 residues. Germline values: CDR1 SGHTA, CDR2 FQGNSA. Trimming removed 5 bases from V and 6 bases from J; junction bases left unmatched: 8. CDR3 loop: CASSKRQGEGQPQHF. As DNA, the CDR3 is TGTGCCAGCAGCAAAAGACAGGGGGAAGGTCAGCCCCAGCATTTT.

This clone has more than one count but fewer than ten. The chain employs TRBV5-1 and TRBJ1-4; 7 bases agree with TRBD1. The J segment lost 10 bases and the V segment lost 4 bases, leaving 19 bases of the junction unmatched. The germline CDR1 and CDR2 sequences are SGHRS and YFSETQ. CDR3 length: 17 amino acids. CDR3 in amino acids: CASSQGEGLRGQGKLFF. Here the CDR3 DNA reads TGCGCCAGCAGCCAGGGGGAAGGACTGCGGGGGCAGGGAAAACTGTTTTTT.

The CDR3 spells CASSERLGLQETQYF. CDR3 in DNA: TGCGCCAGCAGTGAGAGACTAGGACTCCAAGAGACCCAGTACTTC. V gene TRBV10-1 combines with J gene TRBJ2-5; TRBD2 is a possible D gene (6 bases). This CDR3 is built from 15 residues. The germline V gene encodes CDR1 WNHNN and CDR2 SYGVQD (reference sequence). The V gene lost 2 bases and the J gene lost 1 base, with 11 bases spanning the gap.

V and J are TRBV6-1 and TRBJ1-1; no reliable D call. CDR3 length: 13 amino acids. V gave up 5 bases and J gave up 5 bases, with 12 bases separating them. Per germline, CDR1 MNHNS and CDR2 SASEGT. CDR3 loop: CASSTTVDTEAFF. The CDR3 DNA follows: TGTGCCAGCAGTACTACGGTCGATACTGAAGCTTTCTTT.

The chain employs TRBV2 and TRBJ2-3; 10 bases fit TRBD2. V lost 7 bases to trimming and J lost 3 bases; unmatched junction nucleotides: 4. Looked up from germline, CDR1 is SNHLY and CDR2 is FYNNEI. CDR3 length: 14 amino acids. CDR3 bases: TGTGCCAGCAACCTTAGCGGGGGGACAGATACGCAGTATTTT. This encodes CASNLSGGTDTQYF.

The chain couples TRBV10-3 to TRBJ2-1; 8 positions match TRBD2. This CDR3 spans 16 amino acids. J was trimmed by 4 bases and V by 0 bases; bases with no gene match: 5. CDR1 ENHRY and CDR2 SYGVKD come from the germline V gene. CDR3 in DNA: TGTGCCATCAGTGAGTCCGGGGGGGCCTATTACAATGAGCAGTTCTTC. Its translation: CAISESGGAYYNEQFF.

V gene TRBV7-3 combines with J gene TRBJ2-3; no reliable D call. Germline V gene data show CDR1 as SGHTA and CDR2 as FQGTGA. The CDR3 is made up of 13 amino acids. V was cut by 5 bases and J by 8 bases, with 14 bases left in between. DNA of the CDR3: TGTGCCAGCAGCCCCAACGGCATGGGTACGCAGTATTTT. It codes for CASSPNGMGTQYF.

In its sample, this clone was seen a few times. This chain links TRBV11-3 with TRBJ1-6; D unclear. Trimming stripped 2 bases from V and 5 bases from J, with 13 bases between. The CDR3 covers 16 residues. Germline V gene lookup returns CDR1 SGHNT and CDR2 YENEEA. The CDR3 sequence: CASSLSPQADNSPLHF. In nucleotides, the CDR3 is TGTGCCAGCAGCTTAAGTCCCCAGGCCGATAATTCACCCCTCCACTTT. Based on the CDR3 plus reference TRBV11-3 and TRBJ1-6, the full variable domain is EAGVVQSPRYKIIEKKQPVAFWCNPISGHNTLYWYLQNLGQGPELLIRYENEEAVDDSQLPKDRFSAERLKGVDSTLKIQPAELGDSAVYLCASSLSPQADNSPLHFGNGTRLTVT.

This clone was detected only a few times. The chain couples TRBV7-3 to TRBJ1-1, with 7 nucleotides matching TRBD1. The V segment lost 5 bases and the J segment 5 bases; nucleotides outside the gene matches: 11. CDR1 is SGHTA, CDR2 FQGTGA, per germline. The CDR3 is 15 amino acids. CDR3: CASSPPTGAATEAFF. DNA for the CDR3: TGTGCCAGCAGCCCTCCTACAGGGGCGGCGACTGAAGCTTTCTTT.

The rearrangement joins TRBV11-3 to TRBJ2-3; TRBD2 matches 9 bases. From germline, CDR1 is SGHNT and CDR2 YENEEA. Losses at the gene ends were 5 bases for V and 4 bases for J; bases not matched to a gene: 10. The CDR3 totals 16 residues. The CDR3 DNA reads TGTGCCAGCAGCCCCGAAGTGGCTAGCGGGGCAGATACGCAGTATTTT. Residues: CASSPEVASGADTQYF.

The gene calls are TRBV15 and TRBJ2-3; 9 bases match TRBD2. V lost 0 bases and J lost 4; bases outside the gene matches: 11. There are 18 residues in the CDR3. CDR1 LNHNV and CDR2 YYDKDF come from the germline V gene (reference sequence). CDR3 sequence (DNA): TGTGCCACCAGCAGAGAGAGACCGGGACTAGCAATTCCAGATACGCAGTATTTT. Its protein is CATSRERPGLAIPDTQYF.

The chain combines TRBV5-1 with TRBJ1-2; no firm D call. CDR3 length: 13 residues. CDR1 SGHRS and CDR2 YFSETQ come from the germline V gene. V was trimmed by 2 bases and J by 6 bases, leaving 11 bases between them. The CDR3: CASSLGRTDGYTF. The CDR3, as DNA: TGCGCCAGCAGCTTAGGACGAACGGATGGCTACACCTTC.

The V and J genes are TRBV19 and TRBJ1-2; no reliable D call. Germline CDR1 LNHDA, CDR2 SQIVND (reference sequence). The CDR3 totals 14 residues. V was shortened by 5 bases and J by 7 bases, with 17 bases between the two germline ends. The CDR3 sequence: CASSSTISSGGYTF. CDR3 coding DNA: TGTGCCAGTAGTTCGACGATATCCTCTGGTGGCTACACCTTC.

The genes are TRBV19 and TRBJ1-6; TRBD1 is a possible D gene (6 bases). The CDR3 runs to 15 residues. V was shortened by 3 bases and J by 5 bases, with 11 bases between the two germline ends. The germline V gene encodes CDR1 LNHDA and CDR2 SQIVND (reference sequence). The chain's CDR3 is CASSILGQNNSPLHF. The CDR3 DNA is TGTGCCAGTAGTATCCTAGGACAGAATAATTCACCCCTCCACTTT. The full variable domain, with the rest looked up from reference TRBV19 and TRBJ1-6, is DGGITQSPKYLFRKEGQNVTLSCEQNLNHDAMYWYRQDPGQGLRLIYYSQIVNDFQKGDIAEGYSVSREKKESFPLTVTSAQKNPTAFYLCASSILGQNNSPLHFGNGTRLTVT.

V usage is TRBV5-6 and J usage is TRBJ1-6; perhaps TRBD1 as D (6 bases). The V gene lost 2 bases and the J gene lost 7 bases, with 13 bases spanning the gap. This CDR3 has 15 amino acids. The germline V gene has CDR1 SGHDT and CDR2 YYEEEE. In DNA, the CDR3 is TGTGCCAGCAGCTTTGGACAGTCCCGAAATTCACCCCTCCACTTT. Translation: CASSFGQSRNSPLHF. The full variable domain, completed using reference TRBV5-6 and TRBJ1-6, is DAGVTQSPTHLIKTRGQQVTLRCSPKSGHDTVSWYQQALGQGPQFIFQYYEEEERQRGNFPDRFSGHQFPNYSSELNVNALLLGDSALYLCASSFGQSRNSPLHFGNGTRLTVT.

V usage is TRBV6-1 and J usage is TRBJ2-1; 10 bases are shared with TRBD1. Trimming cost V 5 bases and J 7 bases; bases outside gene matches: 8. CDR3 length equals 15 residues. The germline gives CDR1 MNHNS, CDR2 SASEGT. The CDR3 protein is CASSPDRGQVNEQFF. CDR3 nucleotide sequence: TGTGCCAGCAGTCCCGACAGGGGGCAGGTGAATGAGCAGTTCTTC.